By proportion, the clone carrying this T cell receptor beta chain is medium-sized. No antigen is known for it. This record comes from a study of vaccination and CD4 T cells after COVID-19. Turning to the study itself: Those taking part got two shots of either the BNT162b2 or the mRNA-1273 vaccine. The post-COVID sampling time was a median about 100 days after diagnosis, ranging from 35 to 161.

V lost 6 bases to trimming and J lost 8 bases; unmatched junction nucleotides: 7. In germline, CDR1 is MNHNS, CDR2 SASEGT. The CDR3 is 13 amino acids. Oncomine TCR Beta short-read sequencing was applied to DNA from cultured CD4+ T cells. TCRdb passed the PCR reads through MiXCR, listing each CDR3 protein once. The data show about 6,900 distinct CDR3 sequences, with less than 30% seen just once and 33% held by the top ten. The treatment was: roughly 10-day PBMC culture with coronavirus spike peptide pools or control peptides (ViraFEST assay). Researchers collected the unexposed donor's CD4+ T cells before the COVID-19 pandemic (2011-2018). Under the ViraFEST approach, antigen-specific T cells were expanded with peptide pools and TCRs subsequently sequenced. When enough cells were available, unexposed-donor CD4+ T cells were probed with SARS-CoV-2 S/N and four cold-coronavirus spikes.

The J gene is TRBJ2-4, the V gene TRBV6-1; TRBD1 agrees at 7 bases. What was sequenced was CD4+ T cells from blood, cultured in vitro. The source of this sequence is a human donor in good health. This CDR3 reads CASRIDREHIQYF. For the CDR3, the DNA is TGTGCCAGCAGGATAGACAGGGAGCACATTCAGTACTTC.